This is a list of T cell receptor beta chains from one sample in a study of identical twins. TCRdb reprocessed the 5' RACE reads via MiXCR and lists one record per CDR3 protein. Of around 690,000 distinct CDR3 sequences in the sample, 21% were seen once. These data also featured in a second study, about T cells expressing NK-cell markers.

Sample: PBMCs. These receptors were taken from a woman between 18 and 30 years old in good health. CDR3s include the opening cysteine and the closing phenylalanine or tryptophan. D genes are given only for firm matches. A clone size is listed for some rows: how often the clone was seen (once, few, many), or a class if it is expanded.

size: few
V: TRBV6-1
D: TRBD2
J: TRBJ2-3
DNA: TGTGCCAGCACCGCAAGCGGGGGGGTCGGAGATACGCAGTATTTT
CDR3: CASTASGGVGDTQYF

size: -
V: TRBV20-1
D: -
J: TRBJ2-7
DNA: TGCAGTGCTAGGGAGGCCAGCTCCTACGAGCAGTACTTC
CDR3: CSAREASSYEQYF

size: few
V: TRBV5-1
D: -
J: TRBJ1-2
DNA: TGCGCCAGCAGCTTGGATGTTGGCTACACCTTC
CDR3: CASSLDVGYTF

size: -
V: TRBV6-1
D: -
J: TRBJ1-6
DNA: TGTGCCAGCAGTCGCCAGAGTGGTTCACCCCTCCACTTT
CDR3: CASSRQSGSPLHF

size: once
V: TRBV11-2
D: TRBD2
J: TRBJ2-7
DNA: TGTGCCAGCAGCCGTCCTTGGCTAGCGGGAGGGGGAAGCTCCTACGAGCAGTACTTC
CDR3: CASSRPWLAGGGSSYEQYF

size: many
V: TRBV3-1
D: -
J: TRBJ1-2
DNA: TGTGCCAGCAGCCAAGTTGGCAGCGGCTATGGCTACACCTTC
CDR3: CASSQVGSGYGYTF

size: -
V: TRBV5-1
D: -
J: TRBJ2-5
DNA: TGCGCCAGCAGCTTGTTTCCGGGGTCGGTAGAGACCCAGTACTTC
CDR3: CASSLFPGSVETQYF

size: -
V: TRBV7-3
D: TRBD1
J: TRBJ2-6
DNA: TGTGCCAGCAGCTTAAGCAACCGACAGGGGGGCTCTGGGGCCAACGTCCTGACTTTC
CDR3: CASSLSNRQGGSGANVLTF

size: few
V: TRBV20-1
D: -
J: TRBJ1-2
DNA: TGCAGTGCTAGGGCCGGCTACACCTTC
CDR3: CSARAGYTF

size: few
V: TRBV20-1
D: -
J: TRBJ1-2
DNA: TGCAGTGCTAGAGAGTACAATAACTATGGCTACACCTTC
CDR3: CSAREYNNYGYTF

size: -
V: TRBV7-9
D: -
J: TRBJ1-2
DNA: TGTGCCAGCAGCCCCGAGGGCCTACAGAGCGGTGGCTACACCTTC
CDR3: CASSPEGLQSGGYTF

size: -
V: TRBV9
D: TRBD1
J: TRBJ2-3
DNA: TGTGCCAGCAGCGTCAGGGGGCGTGCAGATACGCAGTATTTT
CDR3: CASSVRGRADTQYF

size: many
V: TRBV20-1
D: TRBD2
J: TRBJ2-3
DNA: TGCAGTGCTAGAGGGACTAGCTGGTCAGATACGCAGTATTTT
CDR3: CSARGTSWSDTQYF

size: few
V: TRBV12-3/TRBV12-4
D: -
J: TRBJ2-5
DNA: TGTGCCAGCAGCATATGGAAGACCCAGTACTTC
CDR3: CASSIWKTQYF

size: few
V: TRBV29-1
D: -
J: TRBJ2-5
DNA: TGCAGCGTTGTGGGAAACCAAGAGACCCAGTACTTC
CDR3: CSVVGNQETQYF

size: few
V: TRBV20-1
D: -
J: TRBJ1-1
DNA: TGCAGTGCTAGTAACAGCATGAACACTGAAGCTTTCTTT
CDR3: CSASNSMNTEAFF

size: many
V: TRBV20-1
D: TRBD2
J: TRBJ2-3
DNA: TGCAGTGCCACCCCCAGCGGGAGGGCCCGGGATACGCAGTATTTT
CDR3: CSATPSGRARDTQYF

size: -
V: TRBV6-5
D: TRBD2
J: TRBJ2-3
DNA: TGTGCCAGCAGTTACTCGAGCGGGGGGGATACGCAGTGTTTT
CDR3: CASSYSSGGDTQCF

size: many
V: TRBV20-1
D: -
J: TRBJ2-7
DNA: TGCAGTGCTAGAGACCCCCGAAATTCTGCCTACGAGCAGTACTTC
CDR3: CSARDPRNSAYEQYF

size: few
V: TRBV12-3/TRBV12-4
D: -
J: TRBJ2-1
DNA: TGTGCCACCACCCTGAGGCTGGAGGGAGATGAGCAGTTCTTC
CDR3: CATTLRLEGDEQFF

size: few
V: TRBV20-1
D: -
J: TRBJ2-1
DNA: TGCAGTGCTAGCCGACAGGCAAATGAGCAGTTCTTC
CDR3: CSASRQANEQFF

size: -
V: TRBV5-5
D: TRBD2
J: TRBJ2-1
DNA: TGTGCCAGCAGCTTGGGGCTAGCGGACTCCAATGAGCAGTTCTTC
CDR3: CASSLGLADSNEQFF

size: few
V: TRBV5-1
D: -
J: TRBJ2-3
DNA: TGCGCCAGCAGCTTAGGGCCGACCGATACCCTAGGCACAGATACGCAGTATTTT
CDR3: CASSLGPTDTLGTDTQYF

size: -
V: TRBV7-8
D: TRBD1
J: TRBJ2-7
DNA: TGTGCCAGCAGCCACGGACAGGGGGCTTCCTACGAGCAGTACTTC
CDR3: CASSHGQGASYEQYF

size: -
V: TRBV4-1
D: -
J: TRBJ2-5
DNA: TGCGCCAGCAGCCAATATGGCGGATCTCAAGAGACCCAGTACTTC
CDR3: CASSQYGGSQETQYF

size: few
V: TRBV10-1
D: -
J: TRBJ2-5
DNA: TGCGCCAGCAGTGATCGCGGACCCCCAGCGGAAGCCCAGTACTTC
CDR3: CASSDRGPPAEAQYF

size: few
V: TRBV12-5
D: TRBD2
J: TRBJ2-3
DNA: TGTGCTAGTGGTTTGCTGGGACTAGCGGGGATGACTGTCGCAGATACGCAGTATTTT
CDR3: CASGLLGLAGMTVADTQYF

size: many
V: TRBV11-3
D: -
J: TRBJ1-5
DNA: TGTGCCAGCAGCCCTACAGGGAATCAGCCCCAGCATTTT
CDR3: CASSPTGNQPQHF

size: -
V: TRBV5-1
D: TRBD2
J: TRBJ2-1
DNA: TGCGCCAGCAGCTTGGGGGCGGGAGCAGGTGAGCAGTTCTTC
CDR3: CASSLGAGAGEQFF

size: few
V: TRBV5-1
D: TRBD2
J: TRBJ2-3
DNA: TGCGCCAGCCAGACCTTAGCGGGGGTCACAGATACGCAGTATTTT
CDR3: CASQTLAGVTDTQYF

size: -
V: TRBV5-6
D: -
J: TRBJ2-5
DNA: TGTGCCAGCAGCTTTACAGGATCCCAAGAGACCCAGTACTTC
CDR3: CASSFTGSQETQYF

size: -
V: TRBV2
D: -
J: TRBJ2-1
DNA: TGTGCCGTTAGCAGGGGCTCTAGGTATGAGCAGTTCTTC
CDR3: CAVSRGSRYEQFF

size: many
V: TRBV6-5
D: TRBD1
J: TRBJ2-7
DNA: TGTGCCAGCAGTTACCCTGGGACAGGCTCCTACGAGCAGTACTTC
CDR3: CASSYPGTGSYEQYF

size: -
V: TRBV5-1
D: TRBD2
J: TRBJ2-3
DNA: TGCGCCAGCAGCCCCTCTCATTGGGGGGGAGCAGATACGCAGTATTTT
CDR3: CASSPSHWGGADTQYF

size: many
V: TRBV12-3/TRBV12-4
D: TRBD1
J: TRBJ2-5
DNA: TGTGCCAGCAGGGCGACAGGGGGGTACCAAGAGACCCAGTACTTC
CDR3: CASRATGGYQETQYF

size: few
V: TRBV4-1
D: TRBD2
J: TRBJ2-1
DNA: TGCGCCAGCAGCCAAAGGACTAGCGGGTTGAACAATGAGCAGTTCTTC
CDR3: CASSQRTSGLNNEQFF

size: -
V: TRBV5-1
D: -
J: TRBJ1-3
DNA: TGCGCCAGCAGTCGAGGGTCTGAGGGAAACACCATATATTTT
CDR3: CASSRGSEGNTIYF

size: many
V: TRBV12-5
D: TRBD2
J: TRBJ2-7
DNA: TGTGCTAGTGGCCGAGACAAGGGCCTGGGTAGCGGGAGGCTCCTTTACGAGCAGTACTTC
CDR3: CASGRDKGLGSGRLLYEQYF

size: -
V: TRBV7-2
D: -
J: TRBJ2-5
DNA: TGTGCCAGCAGCTTCCTGGGACTCCAAGAGACCCAGTACTTC
CDR3: CASSFLGLQETQYF

size: -
V: TRBV7-8
D: -
J: TRBJ2-7
DNA: TGTGCCAGCAGCTTAGCGGAGGGGCTCACCTACGAGCAGTACTTC
CDR3: CASSLAEGLTYEQYF

size: -
V: TRBV6-1
D: -
J: TRBJ2-2
DNA: TGTGCCAGCAGGGGACAATGGGGGGTCGCCGGGGAGCTGTTTTTT
CDR3: CASRGQWGVAGELFF

size: many
V: TRBV7-3
D: TRBD2
J: TRBJ2-3
DNA: TGTGCCAGCAGCCCCACAGGGACTAGCGGGGGTACAGATACGCAGTATTTT
CDR3: CASSPTGTSGGTDTQYF

size: few
V: TRBV7-2
D: TRBD1
J: TRBJ2-7
DNA: TGTGCCAGCAGCTTAGCCGGGACAGAATACGAGCAGTACTTC
CDR3: CASSLAGTEYEQYF

size: few
V: TRBV19
D: TRBD1
J: TRBJ1-5
DNA: TGTGCCAGTAGTATCCGGGACAGCCCCTATAGCAATCAGCCCCAGCATTTT
CDR3: CASSIRDSPYSNQPQHF

size: few
V: TRBV5-1
D: -
J: TRBJ2-1
DNA: TGCGCCAGCAGCCTTAGCGCACGCTCCTACAATGAGCAGTTCTTC
CDR3: CASSLSARSYNEQFF